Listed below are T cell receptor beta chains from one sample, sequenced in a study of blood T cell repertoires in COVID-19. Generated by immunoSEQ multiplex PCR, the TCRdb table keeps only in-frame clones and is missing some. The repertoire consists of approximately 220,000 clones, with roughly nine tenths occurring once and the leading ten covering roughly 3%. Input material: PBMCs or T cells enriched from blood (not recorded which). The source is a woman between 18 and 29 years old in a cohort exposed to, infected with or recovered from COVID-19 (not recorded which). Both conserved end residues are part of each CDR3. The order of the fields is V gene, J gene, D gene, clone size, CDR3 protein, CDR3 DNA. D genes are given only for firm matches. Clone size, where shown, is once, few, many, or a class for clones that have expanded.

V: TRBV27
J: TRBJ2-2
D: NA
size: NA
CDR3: CASNRQGSGELFF
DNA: TGTGCCAGCAACCGGCAGGGGTCCGGGGAGCTGTTTTTT

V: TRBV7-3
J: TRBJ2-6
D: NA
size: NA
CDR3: CASSASIGANVLTF
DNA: TGTGCCAGCAGCGCTAGCATTGGGGCCAACGTCCTGACTTTC

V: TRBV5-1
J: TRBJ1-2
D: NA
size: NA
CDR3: CASSLSDGYGYTF
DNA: TGCGCCAGCAGCTTGTCAGACGGGTATGGCTACACCTTC

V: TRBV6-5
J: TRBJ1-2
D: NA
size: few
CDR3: CASSYREDYGYTF
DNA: TGTGCCAGCAGTTACAGGGAGGACTATGGCTACACCTTC

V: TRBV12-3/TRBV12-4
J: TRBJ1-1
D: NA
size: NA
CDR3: CASRNSGDGEAFF
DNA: TGTGCCAGCAGAAACAGCGGGGATGGTGAAGCTTTCTTT

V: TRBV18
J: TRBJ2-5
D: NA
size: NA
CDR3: CASSQGDRETQYF
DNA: TGTGCCAGCTCACAGGGGGACCGAGAGACCCAGTACTTC

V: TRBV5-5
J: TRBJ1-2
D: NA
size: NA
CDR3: CASSLQSANYGYTF
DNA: TGTGCCAGCAGCTTACAGTCAGCTAACTATGGCTACACCTTC

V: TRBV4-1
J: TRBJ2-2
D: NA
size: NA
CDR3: CASSQDRRRPNTGELFF
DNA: TGCGCCAGCAGCCAAGATCGTCGGAGGCCGAACACCGGGGAGCTGTTTTTT

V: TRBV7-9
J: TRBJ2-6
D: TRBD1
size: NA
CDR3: CASSWAETGSDGANVLTF
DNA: TGTGCCAGCAGCTGGGCCGAGACAGGGTCGGACGGGGCCAACGTCCTGACTTTC

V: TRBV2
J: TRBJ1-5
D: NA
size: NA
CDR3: CASSAGVRQPQHF
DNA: TGTGCCAGCAGTGCAGGGGTGAGGCAGCCCCAGCATTTT

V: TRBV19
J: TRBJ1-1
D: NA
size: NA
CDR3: CASSMAPEDTEAFF
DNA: TGTGCCAGTAGTATGGCACCGGAGGACACTGAAGCTTTCTTT

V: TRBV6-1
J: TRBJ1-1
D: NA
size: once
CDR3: CASSEEGGYTEAFF
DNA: TGTGCCAGCAGTGAAGAGGGGGGGTACACTGAAGCTTTCTTT

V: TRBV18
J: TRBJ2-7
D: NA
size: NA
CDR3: CARKPRTGTNYEQYF
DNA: TGTGCCAGGAAACCAAGGACGGGAACCAACTACGAGCAGTACTTC

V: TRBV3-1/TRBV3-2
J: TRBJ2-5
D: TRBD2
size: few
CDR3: CASSQLAGGQETQYF
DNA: TGTGCCAGCAGCCAGCTAGCGGGGGGCCAAGAGACCCAGTACTTC

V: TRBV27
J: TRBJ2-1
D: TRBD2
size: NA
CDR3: CASSLLGTSGYFGYNEQFF
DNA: TGTGCCAGCAGTTTATTGGGGACTAGCGGCTATTTTGGGTACAATGAGCAGTTCTTC

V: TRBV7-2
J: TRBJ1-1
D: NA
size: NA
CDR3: CASSEQGSFTEAFF
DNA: TGTGCCAGCAGCGAACAGGGTTCTTTCACTGAAGCTTTCTTT

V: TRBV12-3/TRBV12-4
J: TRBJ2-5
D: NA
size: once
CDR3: CASSQGQKETQYF
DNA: TGTGCCAGCAGTCAAGGACAGAAAGAGACCCAGTACTTC

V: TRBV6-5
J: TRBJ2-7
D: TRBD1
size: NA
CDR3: CASVGQGDAEQYF
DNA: TGTGCCAGCGTGGGACAGGGTGACGCCGAGCAGTACTTC

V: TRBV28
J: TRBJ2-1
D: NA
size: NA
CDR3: CASSSMTISYNEQFF
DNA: TGTGCCAGCAGCTCGATGACAATCTCCTACAATGAGCAGTTCTTC

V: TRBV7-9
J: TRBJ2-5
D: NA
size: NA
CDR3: CASSLQRVETQYF
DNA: TGTGCCAGCAGCTTACAGAGGGTAGAGACCCAGTACTTC

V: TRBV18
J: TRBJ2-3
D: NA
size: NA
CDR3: CASSPPPWERSHTDTQYF
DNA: TGTGCCAGCTCACCACCCCCTTGGGAGAGGTCCCACACAGATACGCAGTATTTT

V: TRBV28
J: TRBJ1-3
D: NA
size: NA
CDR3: CASGDPGLNTIYF
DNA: TGTGCCAGCGGTGATCCAGGGTTAAACACCATATATTTT

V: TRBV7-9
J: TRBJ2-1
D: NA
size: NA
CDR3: CASSSSGLNEQFF
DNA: TGTGCCAGCAGCTCCTCGGGATTGAATGAGCAGTTCTTC

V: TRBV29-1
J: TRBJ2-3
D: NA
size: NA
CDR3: CSVTLAPTDTQYF
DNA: TGCAGCGTTACCCTCGCGCCAACAGATACGCAGTATTTT

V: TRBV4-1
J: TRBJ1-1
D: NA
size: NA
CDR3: CASSQEDVDTEAFF
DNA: TGCGCCAGCAGCCAGGAGGACGTTGACACTGAAGCTTTCTTT

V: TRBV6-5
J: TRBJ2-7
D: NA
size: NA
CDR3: CASSSFPSSYEQYF
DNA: TGTGCCAGCAGCTCATTCCCGAGCTCCTACGAGCAGTACTTC

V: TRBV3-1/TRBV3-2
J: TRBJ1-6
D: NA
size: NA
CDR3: CASSLDSHNSPLHF
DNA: TGTGCCAGCAGCTTGGACAGCCATAATTCACCCCTCCACTTT

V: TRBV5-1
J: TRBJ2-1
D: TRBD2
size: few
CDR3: CASSFDSGGTNEQFF
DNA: TGCGCCAGCAGCTTCGATAGCGGGGGGACAAATGAGCAGTTCTTC

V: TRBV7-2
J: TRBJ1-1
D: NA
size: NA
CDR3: CASSLARGNTEAFF
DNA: TGTGCCAGCAGCTTAGCTCGGGGAAACACTGAAGCTTTCTTT

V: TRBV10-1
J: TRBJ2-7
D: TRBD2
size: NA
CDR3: CASSDGTSGEYYEQYF
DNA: TGCGCCAGCAGCGACGGGACTAGCGGGGAATACTACGAGCAGTACTTC

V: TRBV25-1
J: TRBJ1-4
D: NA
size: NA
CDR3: CASSEARGLGEKLFF
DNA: TGTGCCAGCAGTGAGGCCAGGGGCTTAGGTGAAAAACTGTTTTTT

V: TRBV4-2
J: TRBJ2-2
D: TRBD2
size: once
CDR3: CASTRDSSGRGTGELFF
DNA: TGTGCCAGCACCCGGGATTCTAGCGGGAGGGGCACCGGGGAGCTGTTTTTT

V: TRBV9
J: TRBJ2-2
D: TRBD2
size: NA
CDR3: CASSVDLAGVGELFF
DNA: TGTGCCAGCAGCGTAGATCTAGCGGGAGTAGGGGAGCTGTTTTTT

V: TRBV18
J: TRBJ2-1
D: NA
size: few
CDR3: CASSRGLINYNEQFF
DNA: TGTGCCAGCTCACGCGGACTCATCAACTACAATGAGCAGTTCTTC

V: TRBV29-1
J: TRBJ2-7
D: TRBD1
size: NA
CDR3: CSAGTGIGEQYF
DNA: TGCAGCGCTGGGACAGGTATCGGCGAGCAGTACTTC

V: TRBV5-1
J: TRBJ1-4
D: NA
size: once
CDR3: CASSPDSPLEKLFF
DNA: TGCGCCAGCAGCCCGGACAGTCCTCTTGAAAAACTGTTTTTT

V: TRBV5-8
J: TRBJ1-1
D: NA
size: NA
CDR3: CASSLTGNTEAFF
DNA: TGTGCCAGCAGCTTGACAGGGAACACTGAAGCTTTCTTT